These T cell receptor beta chains were read from a single sample in a study of cytomegalovirus exposure and HLA in healthy donors. Only in-frame clones appear in the TCRdb table, and some are missing; sequencing was by immunoSEQ multiplex PCR. The repertoire has about 160,000 clones, 70% to 80% of them found once; the top ten carry about 4.5%. Sequenced: PBMCs. The receptors were gathered from a man aged 40-49 years in good health and CMV-seronegative. The CDR3 runs from the conserved cysteine through the conserved F or W. D genes are given only for firm matches. Expanded clones get a size class; other rows say once, few or many, or leave the size out.

abundance	j_gene	v_gene	d_gene	CDR3nt	CDR3aa
-	TRBJ2-1	TRBV5-4	TRBD1	TGTGCCAGCAGCTTTCCCGACAGGGGGCCCATCCCCAATGAGCAGCTCTTC	CASSFPDRGPIPNEQLF
few	TRBJ2-7	TRBV6-5	TRBD1	TGTGCCAGCAGGGGACAGGGGAAGGGCGAGCAGTACTTC	CASRGQGKGEQYF
few	TRBJ2-1	TRBV6-4	-	TGTGCCAGCAGTCGGGGAACAGGGGGGGACAATGAGCAGTTCTTC	CASSRGTGGDNEQFF
-	TRBJ2-7	TRBV27	-	TGTGCCAGCAGTTTAAGCCTGAGCTACGAGCAGTACTTC	CASSLSLSYEQYF
-	TRBJ2-7	TRBV7-2	TRBD1	TGTGCCAGCAGCCCGGGACAGGGGGCCTTCTACGAGCAGTACTTC	CASSPGQGAFYEQYF
few	TRBJ2-5	TRBV7-9	TRBD1	TGTGCCAGCAGCTACTCGACAGGGGTGGAGACCCAGTACTTC	CASSYSTGVETQYF
-	TRBJ2-2	TRBV6-5	TRBD1	TGTGCCAGCAGTTTGGGACAGGGGATTGTCGGGGAGCTGTTTTTT	CASSLGQGIVGELFF
-	TRBJ2-7	TRBV11-2	-	TGTGCCAGCACCCTCACAGGCAGACCTTACGAGCAGTACTTC	CASTLTGRPYEQYF
-	TRBJ2-7	TRBV5-1	-	TGCGCCAGCAGCTTTGACGGAGGGAACTACGAGCAGTACTTC	CASSFDGGNYEQYF
-	TRBJ2-2	TRBV5-1	TRBD1	TGCGCCAGCAGCTTGGTCCGGACAGGAGTTCCCGGGGAGCTGTTTTTT	CASSLVRTGVPGELFF
-	TRBJ1-1	TRBV5-6	-	TGTGCCAGCAGCTTGGACCGGGACACTGAAGCTTTCTTT	CASSLDRDTEAFF
-	TRBJ2-2	TRBV7-6	TRBD1	TGTGCCAGCAGCTACGGGACAGAAAGCACCGGGGAGCTGTTTTTT	CASSYGTESTGELFF
-	TRBJ1-3	TRBV7-9	-	TGTGCCAGCAGCTTATTTGCGGGCTTCTCTGGAAACACCATATATTTT	CASSLFAGFSGNTIYF
few	TRBJ2-2	TRBV30	TRBD1	TGTGCCTGGAGTGACCTCGACAGGGCCACCGGGGAGCTGTTTTTT	CAWSDLDRATGELFF
-	TRBJ1-2	TRBV7-9	-	TGTGCCAGCAGCTTAGCGATGGGGGCCGACTATGGCTACACCTTC	CASSLAMGADYGYTF
many	TRBJ1-2	TRBV5-4	TRBD1	TGTGCCAGTCGCCGGGACAGGGCCGATGGCTACACCTTC	CASRRDRADGYTF
-	TRBJ2-7	TRBV29-1	TRBD1	TGCAGCGCCTCGACAGGGGGGTACGAGCAGTACTTC	CSASTGGYEQYF
-	TRBJ1-2	TRBV15	-	TGTGCCACCAGCAGAGTCATTGACAGTAACTATGGCTACACCTTC	CATSRVIDSNYGYTF
-	TRBJ2-3	TRBV29-1	TRBD2	TGCAGCGTAACGACTAGCGGGGGGCCAGATACGCAGTATTTT	CSVTTSGGPDTQYF
-	TRBJ2-2	TRBV11-2	-	TGTGCCAGCAGCCTACCGACAGGACCCGGGGAGCTGTTTTTT	CASSLPTGPGELFF
-	TRBJ1-1	TRBV15	-	TGTGCCACCAGCAGAGATTCGCGGGAACGGATATCTAAAGTTGAAGCTTTCTTT	CATSRDSRERISKVEAFF
-	TRBJ1-5	TRBV28	-	TGTGCCAGCAGTGGCGGGTCGTGGAATCAGCCCCAGCATTTT	CASSGGSWNQPQHF